The clone carrying this T cell receptor (beta chain) was seen many times. The read falls 3 residues short of the CDR3 end, and the missing part is taken from the germline J gene. Measured with immunoSEQ multiplex PCR; TCRdb has only the in-frame clones, and not every one. In total the sample includes roughly 70,000 clones, none of them seen once. This sample was included in a study of T cell clonality in common variable immunodeficiency. V lost 4 bases, J lost 3 bases, and 13 bases lay in between. This CDR3 spans 14 amino acids. CDR1 is SEHNR, CDR2 FQNEAQ, per germline (reference sequence). The V gene is TRBV7-9, the J gene TRBJ2-7, with D perhaps TRBD1 (5 bases). Sequenced sample: peripheral blood mononuclear cells. This clonotype originated in a person aged 18 to 75 in good health. The CDR3 DNA, read in part, is TGTGCCAGCAGCTCGACAGAATACTACTACGAG. Its protein product is CASSSTEYYYE. The whole CDR3 sequence is CASSSTEYYYEQYF.